This entry is about one TCR beta chain. V lost 0 bases and J lost 1; bases outside the gene matches: 12. CDR1 and CDR2 from the germline V gene are SGHDN and FVKESK. This CDR3 has 20 amino acids. MiXCR was run by TCRdb on the RT-PCR reads, yielding one entry per CDR3 protein. This sample has a few hundred thousand distinct CDR3 sequences; over 9% occur once, and the top ten carry roughly 9.6%. The data were obtained in a study of response to subunit inactivated influenza vaccine. These same records also appear under a second study, on T cells expressing NK-cell markers. That study reports: TCR beta cDNA was generated via 5'RACE template switching incorporating UMIs. Cells sorted as CD3+CD56+NKG2C+, CD3+CD56+NKG2C- and CD3+CD56-NKG2C+ T cells supplied the TCR beta repertoires. Restriction of the sorted population to alpha-beta TCR T cells was achieved in several experiments with an anti-gamma-delta TCR antibody.

This sequence was found in a man in his forties or fifties who received an inactivated influenza vaccine. This specimen was PBMCs from blood, taken on the day of vaccination. V is TRBV14 and J is TRBJ2-3; the match to TRBD2 covers 11 bases. CDR3 sequence reads: CASSQELRLAGGRGTDTQYF. DNA for the CDR3: TGTGCCAGCAGCCAAGAATTACGGCTAGCGGGAGGACGAGGCACAGATACGCAGTATTTT.